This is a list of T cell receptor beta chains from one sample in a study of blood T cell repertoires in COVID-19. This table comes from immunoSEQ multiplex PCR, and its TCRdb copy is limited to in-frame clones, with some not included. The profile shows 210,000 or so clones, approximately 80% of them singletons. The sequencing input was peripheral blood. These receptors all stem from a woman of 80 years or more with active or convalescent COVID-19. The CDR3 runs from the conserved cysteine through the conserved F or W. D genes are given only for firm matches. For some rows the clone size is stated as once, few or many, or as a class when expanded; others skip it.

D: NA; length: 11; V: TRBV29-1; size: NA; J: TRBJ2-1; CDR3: CSVDRENEQFF; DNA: TGCAGCGTTGACAGGGAAAATGAGCAGTTCTTC
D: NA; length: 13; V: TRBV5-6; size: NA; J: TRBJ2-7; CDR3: CASSLRQRGEQYF; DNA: TGTGCCAGCAGCTTGAGACAAAGGGGCGAGCAGTACTTC
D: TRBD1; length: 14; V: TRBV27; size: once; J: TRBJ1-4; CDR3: CASRRQGLNEKLFF; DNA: TGTGCCAGCAGGAGACAGGGCCTTAATGAAAAACTGTTTTTT
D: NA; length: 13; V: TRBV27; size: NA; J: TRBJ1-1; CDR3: CASISVGLTEAFF; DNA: TGTGCCTCGATATCCGTGGGGCTTACTGAAGCTTTCTTT
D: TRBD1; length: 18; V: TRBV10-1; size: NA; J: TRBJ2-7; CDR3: CASSGRDRAEVLSYEQYF; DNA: TGCGCCAGCAGTGGGAGGGACAGGGCCGAGGTTCTCTCCTACGAGCAGTACTTC
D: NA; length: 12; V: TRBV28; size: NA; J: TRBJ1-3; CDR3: CATMEGFNTIYF; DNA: TGTGCCACCATGGAGGGCTTTAACACCATATATTTT
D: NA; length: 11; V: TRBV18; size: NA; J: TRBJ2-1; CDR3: CASAPYNEQFF; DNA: TGTGCCAGCGCGCCGTACAATGAGCAGTTCTTC
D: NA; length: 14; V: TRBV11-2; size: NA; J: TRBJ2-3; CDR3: CASSLVEATDTQYF; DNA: TGTGCCAGCAGCTTAGTGGAGGCCACAGATACGCAGTATTTT
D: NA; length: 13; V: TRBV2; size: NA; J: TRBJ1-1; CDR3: CASSVRGNTEAFF; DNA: TGTGCCAGCAGTGTACGGGGGAACACTGAAGCTTTCTTT
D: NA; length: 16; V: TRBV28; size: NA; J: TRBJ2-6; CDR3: CASSFTGFSGANVLTF; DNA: TGTGCCAGCAGTTTTACAGGGTTTTCTGGGGCCAACGTCCTGACTTTC
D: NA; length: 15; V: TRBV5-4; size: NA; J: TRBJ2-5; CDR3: CASSAGLRDQETQYF; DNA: TGTGCCAGCAGCGCTGGACTTCGCGACCAAGAGACCCAGTACTTC
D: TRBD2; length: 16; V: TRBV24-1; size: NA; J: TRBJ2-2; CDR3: CATSAPGGAGIRELFF; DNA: TGTGCCACCAGTGCCCCGGGGGGGGCGGGTATCAGGGAGCTGTTTTTT
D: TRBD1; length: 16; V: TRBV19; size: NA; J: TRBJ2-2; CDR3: CASNWADRGRTGELFF; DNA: TGTGCCAGTAATTGGGCGGACAGGGGGAGGACCGGGGAGCTGTTTTTT
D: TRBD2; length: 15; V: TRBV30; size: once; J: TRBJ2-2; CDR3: CAWALAGPNTGELFF; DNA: TGTGCCTGGGCACTAGCGGGGCCAAACACCGGGGAGCTGTTTTTT